This TCR beta chain was captured by sequencing in a study of shared clonotypes between healthy human individuals. As for the study in general: The donors, two women and a few men, were aged 18 to 49. The study's findings and limits: Compared with clonotypes that all four donors shared, non-shared clonotypes had lower generation probabilities.

Some clones are missing from TCRdb's copy, which holds only in-frame ones; the method was immunoSEQ multiplex PCR. The sample includes more than 2 million clones, 85% to 95% of them seen just once. Germline CDR1 reads SGHAT; CDR2 reads FQNNGV. There are 18 residues in the CDR3. The junction had 19 bases not matched to a gene; V was cut back by 4 bases and J by 10 bases. On this clone: The antigen is unknown.

The source of this sequence is a man aged 18 to 29 in good health. This chain connects TRBV11-2 to TRBJ2-1; 10 nucleotides match TRBD2. The sample consisted of naive CD4+ T cells sorted from blood. Specified subset: CD45RA+ positively selected. The CDR3, as DNA: TGTGCCAGCAGCTCTTCCCACCTTCTAGCGGGAGATCTCGGGGAGCAGTTCTTC. It translates to CASSSSHLLAGDLGEQFF.